This TCR beta chain was profiled in a study of blood T cell repertoires in COVID-19. Study in general: Sample material is recorded as cDNA or gDNA derived from T cells, B-cell-depleted T cells, or PBMCs.

Only in-frame clones appear in the TCRdb table, and some are missing; sequencing was by immunoSEQ multiplex PCR. The table shows 78,000 or so clones, with about 87% occurring only once. CDR1 LNHDA and CDR2 SQIVND come from the germline V gene (reference sequence). The ends lost 0 bases at V and 0 bases at J; junction bases unmatched: 2. This CDR3 has 16 residues. This clone has just one count. The chain employs TRBV19 and TRBJ2-1; 7 positions match TRBD1. The specimen sequenced was peripheral blood. The TCR originated in a woman aged 50 to 60 with acute or convalescent COVID-19. The CDR3 spells CASSIEGQNSYNEQFF. CDR3 in DNA: TGTGCCAGTAGTATAGAGGGACAGAACTCCTACAATGAGCAGTTCTTC.